The 6 T cell receptor beta chains in this list originate from one sample, sequenced in a study of post-analysis software for immune sequencing data. Study-wide findings and caveats: Patients showed TRBV5-6, TRBV5-1 and TRBV20-1 among four to six TRBV segments more frequent than in controls.

No antigen has been assigned to these receptors. cDNA libraries of TCR beta carried unique molecular identifiers. TCRdb called the PCR reads again in MiXCR, with one record for every CDR3 protein. The sample has about 560,000 distinct CDR3 sequences; 44% are singletons. Sequenced material: blood. These receptor sequences come from a girl between 10 and 17 years old with multiple sclerosis.

This clonotype was found many times. The V call is TRBV10-3, the J call TRBJ2-1; D may be TRBD1 (5 bases). Germline loops: CDR1 ENHRY, CDR2 SYGVKD. This CDR3 region has 13 residues. V lost 5 bases, J lost 3 bases, and 8 bases lay in between. CDR3 in DNA: TGTGCCATCAGTTTAGACAGCTACAATGAGCAGTTCTTC. Translating it yields CAISLDSYNEQFF.

In its sample, this clonotype was seen a few times. The gene calls are TRBV27 and TRBJ2-1; the D gene could be TRBD1 or TRBD2 (6 bases each). CDR3 length: 15 amino acids. CDR1 MNHEY and CDR2 SMNVEV come from the germline V gene (reference sequence). V gave up 3 bases and J gave up 5 bases, with 14 bases separating them. For the CDR3, the DNA is TGTGCCAGCAGTTTTAGGGGGGCAGATAACAATGAGCAGTTCTTC. Its protein is CASSFRGADNNEQFF.

A single count supports this clonotype. The V gene is TRBV3-1, the J gene TRBJ2-7; D is ambiguous. Trimming removed 4 bases at V and 3 bases at J, with 25 bases between. CDR3 length: 18 residues. Per the germline V gene, CDR1 is LGHDT and CDR2 is YNNKEL (reference sequence). CDR3 sequence (DNA): TGTGCCAGCAGCCTCCGGGCAAGTACCCAACGTAGAATCTACGAGCAGTACTTC. This gives the protein CASSLRASTQRRIYEQYF.

A note on this clonotype: One base away lies a much larger clone, so this may be a sequencing read error. The chain couples TRBV12-3 or TRBV12-4 to TRBJ2-3; possible D gene TRBD2, 5 bases. CDR3 length: 14 residues. Trimming shortened V by 4 bases and J by 4 bases, and 12 bases separated the two germline ends. CDR3 loop: CASSSAESADTQYF. CDR3 coding DNA: TGTGCCAGCAGTTCAGCGGAAAGCGCAGATACGCAGTATTTT.

This clonotype appeared a few times. This chain joins TRBV20-1 and TRBJ2-7; 8 bases are a match to TRBD1. Germline lookup yields CDR1 DFQATT and CDR2 SNEGSKA (reference sequence). The V segment lost 1 base and the J segment 4 bases; nucleotides outside the gene matches: 6. The CDR3 contains 14 residues. CDR3 protein: CSARVTGGRYEQYF. CDR3 DNA: TGCAGTGCTAGAGTAACAGGGGGACGTTACGAGCAGTACTTC.

This CDR3 reads CASGLVPGGSYGARDSPLHF. CDR3 nucleotides: TGTGCTAGTGGTTTGGTGCCCGGTGGGAGTTATGGGGCCCGGGATTCACCCCTCCACTTT. The genes are TRBV12-5 and TRBJ1-6; D is perhaps TRBD1 (5 bases). V was cut by 0 bases and J by 8 bases, with 26 bases left in between. The CDR3 consists of 20 residues. Germline V gene sequence: CDR1 LGHNT, CDR2 FRNRAP.